Listed below are T cell receptor beta chains from one sample, sequenced in a study of vaccination effects on CD4 cells after COVID-19. Some clones are missing from TCRdb's copy, which holds only in-frame ones; the method was immunoSEQ multiplex PCR. The sample lists 65,000 to 90,000 clones; 78% were seen once. These TCRs' antigens remain unknown. This material consisted of CD4+ T cells from PBMCs cultured with SARS-CoV-2 spike peptides, taken before COVID-19 vaccination. The receptor set was obtained from a human donor who received a COVID-19 vaccine. CDR3s include the opening cysteine and the closing phenylalanine or tryptophan. The D gene is left open where the match is weak. Some rows have no size entry. The others give once, few or many, or a class for an expanded clone.

clone_size,j_call,d_call,v_call,cdr3_aa,cdr3_nt
few,TRBJ1-2,NA,TRBV6-2/TRBV6-3,CASSYFSSTYGYTF,TGTGCCAGCAGTTACTTCTCTTCCACCTATGGCTACACCTTC
NA,TRBJ1-4,NA,TRBV6-1,CASSESTSRDEKLFF,TGTGCCAGCAGTGAATCGACGAGCAGGGATGAAAAACTGTTTTTT
NA,TRBJ1-1,NA,TRBV9,CASSGLQVNTEAFF,TGTGCCAGCAGCGGACTTCAGGTTAACACTGAAGCTTTCTTT
NA,TRBJ1-2,NA,TRBV6-1,CASSEAFGGGYTF,TGTGCCAGCAGTGAAGCTTTTGGTGGCGGCTACACCTTC
once,TRBJ2-1,TRBD1,TRBV6-6,CASSRTGGGVYNEQFF,TGTGCCAGCAGTCGGACAGGGGGCGGTGTTTACAATGAGCAGTTCTTC
NA,TRBJ1-4,NA,TRBV30,CAWSARVVEKLFF,TGTGCCTGGAGTGCTAGAGTAGTTGAAAAACTGTTTTTT
NA,TRBJ2-1,NA,TRBV11-1,CASSLVLETYNEQFF,TGTGCCAGCAGCTTAGTACTCGAGACCTACAATGAGCAGTTCTTC
few,TRBJ1-1,NA,TRBV19,CASSLMTGSMNTEAFF,TGTGCCAGTAGCCTCATGACGGGATCCATGAACACTGAAGCTTTCTTT
NA,TRBJ2-3,NA,TRBV4-3,CASSQITTWGTDTQYF,TGCGCCAGCAGCCAAATTACGACCTGGGGCACAGATACGCAGTATTTT
NA,TRBJ1-1,NA,TRBV19,CASSIPPWRAQGVNTEAFF,TGTGCCAGTAGTATCCCCCCTTGGCGTGCCCAGGGAGTGAACACTGAAGCTTTCTTT
NA,TRBJ1-1,NA,TRBV10-2,CASSESGHLNTEAFF,TGCGCCAGCAGTGAGTCGGGACACTTGAACACTGAAGCTTTCTTT
NA,TRBJ1-3,NA,TRBV4-1,CASSQQGDTIYF,TGCGCCAGCAGCCAACAGGGTGACACCATATATTTT
NA,TRBJ1-6,NA,TRBV4-1,CASSPNEVSYNSPLHF,TGCGCCAGCAGCCCGAACGAGGTTTCCTATAATTCACCCCTCCACTTT